The clone carrying this T cell receptor (beta chain) has just one count. This record belongs to a study of technical replicates of blood from a few donors. The assay was immunoSEQ multiplex PCR, and TCRdb's table has in-frame clones only and misses some. The sample consists of roughly 72,000 clones, approximately 93% of them appearing once. Input material: T cells isolated from PBMCs. The clonotype was recovered from a human donor in good health.

The CDR3 protein is CASSVELAAAYEQFF. Here the CDR3 DNA reads TGTGCCAGCAGCGTAGAGTTGGCGGCAGCCTATGAGCAGTTCTTC. The chain joins TRBV9 to TRBJ2-1; D uncertain. This CDR3 is 15 amino acids long. Trimming stripped 0 bases from V and 8 bases from J, with 15 bases between. In germline, CDR1 is SGDLS, CDR2 YYNGEE.